A selection of T cell receptor beta chains follows, all from one sample in a study of cytomegalovirus exposure and HLA in healthy donors. TCRdb keeps only in-frame clones here, not all; method: immunoSEQ multiplex PCR. The listing contains some 75,000 clones. Specimen: PBMCs. These receptors were taken from a boy aged 5 to 17 in good health and CMV-seronegative. The CDR3 runs from the conserved cysteine through the conserved F or W. A D gene is named only where the DNA matches it firmly.

J gene | D gene | V gene | CDR3 protein | CDR3 DNA
TRBJ2-7 | TRBD1 | TRBV6-1 | CASSGGQGYGYEQYF | TGTGCCAGCAGTGGCGGACAGGGCTATGGCTACGAGCAGTACTTC
TRBJ1-2 | . | TRBV6-1 | CASSEGLSYGYTF | TGTGCCAGCAGTGAAGGACTCAGCTATGGCTACACCTTC
TRBJ2-7 | TRBD1 | TRBV15 | CATSRVGQLYEQYF | TGTGCCACCAGCAGGGTGGGACAGCTCTACGAGCAGTACTTC
TRBJ1-2 | . | TRBV4-1 | CASSQDSARPYGYTF | TGCGCCAGCAGCCAAGATAGCGCAAGACCCTATGGCTACACCTTC
TRBJ2-5 | . | TRBV10-3 | CAISESPQGEGAQYF | TGTGCCATCAGTGAGTCTCCACAGGGAGAGGGGGCCCAGTACTTC
TRBJ1-1 | . | TRBV19 | CASTRDTPQNTEAFF | TGTGCCAGTACTAGGGACACCCCTCAGAACACTGAAGCTTTCTTT
TRBJ2-5 | TRBD2 | TRBV29-1 | CSFGGLAAETQYF | TGCAGCTTTGGGGGACTAGCGGCGGAGACCCAGTACTTC
TRBJ1-3 | . | TRBV4-1 | CASSQDRFSGNTIYF | TGCGCCAGCAGCCAAGACAGATTCTCTGGAAACACCATATATTTT
TRBJ2-7 | . | TRBV6-1 | CASSGGSPYEQYF | TGTGCCAGCAGTGGAGGCTCCCCCTACGAGCAGTACTTC
TRBJ1-2 | TRBD1 | TRBV5-4 | CASSGGTGGWDGYTF | TGTGCCAGCAGCGGGGGGACAGGGGGCTGGGATGGCTACACCTTC
TRBJ2-3 | TRBD2 | TRBV19 | CASSTRRGGVADTQYF | TGTGCCAGTAGTACCCGACGTGGGGGGGTGGCAGATACGCAGTATTTT
TRBJ2-7 | TRBD2 | TRBV27 | CASSLSPGGGEQYF | TGTGCCAGCAGTTTATCCCCCGGCGGGGGCGAGCAGTACTTC
TRBJ2-1 | . | TRBV27 | CASSPNLRVWGFVQFF | TGTGCCAGCAGCCCAAACTTGCGGGTTTGGGGATTCGTGCAGTTCTTC
TRBJ2-2 | . | TRBV30 | CAWSSLITGELFF | TGTGCCTGGAGTAGCTTGATCACCGGGGAGCTGTTTTTT
TRBJ1-2 | TRBD1 | TRBV30 | CAWRWTGGNYGYTF | TGTGCCTGGAGATGGACAGGGGGCAACTATGGCTACACCTTC
TRBJ2-3 | TRBD2 | TRBV10-3 | CAISRPLAGDTDTQYF | TGTGCCATCAGTCGCCCACTAGCGGGGGACACAGATACGCAGTATTTT
TRBJ2-1 | TRBD2 | TRBV11-2 | CASSLPAGLATNEQFF | TGTGCCAGCAGCTTACCTGCGGGACTAGCGACCAATGAGCAGTTCTTC
TRBJ2-1 | TRBD2 | TRBV10-3 | CAISESYGLAGDSDNEQFF | TGTGCCATCAGTGAGTCCTACGGACTAGCGGGGGATAGCGACAATGAGCAGTTCTTC
TRBJ2-7 | TRBD1 | TRBV11-2 | CASSGRDRGVYEQYF | TGTGCCAGCAGCGGGAGAGACAGGGGAGTCTACGAGCAGTACTTC
TRBJ1-1 | . | TRBV5-8 | CASRVTAEAFF | TGTGCCAGCAGGGTGACAGCTGAAGCTTTCTTT
TRBJ1-1 | . | TRBV27 | CASSFKWGATEAFF | TGTGCCAGCAGTTTTAAATGGGGAGCCACTGAAGCTTTCTTT
TRBJ2-3 | . | TRBV7-9 | CASSQTMDSTDTQYF | TGTGCCAGCAGTCAGACAATGGATAGCACAGATACGCAGTATTTT
TRBJ2-3 | TRBD2 | TRBV6-4 | CASSDGTSGTDTQYF | TGTGCCAGCAGTGACGGGACTAGCGGGACAGATACGCAGTATTTT
TRBJ2-7 | . | TRBV5-1 | CASSADSTYEQYF | TGCGCCAGCAGCGCGGACAGTACCTACGAGCAGTACTTC
TRBJ2-7 | . | TRBV4-1 | CASSQDISRHAYEQYF | TGCGCCAGCAGCCAAGATATATCCCGACACGCCTACGAGCAGTACTTC
TRBJ2-7 | TRBD1 | TRBV4-1 | CASSQSGTGASEQYF | TGCGCCAGCAGCCAGTCCGGGACAGGGGCAAGCGAGCAGTACTTC
TRBJ2-7 | . | TRBV5-6 | CASSLPQGFYEQYF | TGTGCCAGCAGCTTGCCCCAGGGCTTCTACGAGCAGTACTTC